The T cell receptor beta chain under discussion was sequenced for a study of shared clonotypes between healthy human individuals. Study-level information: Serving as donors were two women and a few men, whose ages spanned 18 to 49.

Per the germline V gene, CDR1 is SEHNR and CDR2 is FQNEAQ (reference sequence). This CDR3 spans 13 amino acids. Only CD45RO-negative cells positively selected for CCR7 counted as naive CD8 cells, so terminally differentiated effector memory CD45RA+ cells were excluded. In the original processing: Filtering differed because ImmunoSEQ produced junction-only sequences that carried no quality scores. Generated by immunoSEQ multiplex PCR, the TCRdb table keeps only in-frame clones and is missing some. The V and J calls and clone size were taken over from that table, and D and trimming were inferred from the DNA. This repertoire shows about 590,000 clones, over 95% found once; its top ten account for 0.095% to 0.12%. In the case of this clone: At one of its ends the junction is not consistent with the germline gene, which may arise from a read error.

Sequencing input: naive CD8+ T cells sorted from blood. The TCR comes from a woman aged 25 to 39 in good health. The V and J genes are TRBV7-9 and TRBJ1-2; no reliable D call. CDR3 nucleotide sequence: TGTGCCAGCAGTTTAGGCTGGCTCTATGGCTACACCTTC. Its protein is CASSLGWLYGYTF.